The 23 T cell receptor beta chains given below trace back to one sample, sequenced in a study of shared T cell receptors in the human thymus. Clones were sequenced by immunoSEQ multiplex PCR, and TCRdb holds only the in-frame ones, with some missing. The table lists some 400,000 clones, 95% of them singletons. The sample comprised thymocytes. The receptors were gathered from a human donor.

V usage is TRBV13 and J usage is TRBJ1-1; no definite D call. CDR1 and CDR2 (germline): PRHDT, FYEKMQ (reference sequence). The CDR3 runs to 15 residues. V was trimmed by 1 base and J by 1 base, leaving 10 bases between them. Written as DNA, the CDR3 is TGTGCCAGCAGCTTAGCTCTTTGGGGGAACACTGAAGCTTTCTTT. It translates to CASSLALWGNTEAFF.

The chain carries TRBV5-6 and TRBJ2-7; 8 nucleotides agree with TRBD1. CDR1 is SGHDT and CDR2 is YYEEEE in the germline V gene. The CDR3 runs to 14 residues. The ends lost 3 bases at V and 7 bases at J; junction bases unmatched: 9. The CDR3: CASSWTGSIREQYF. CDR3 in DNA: TGTGCCAGCAGCTGGACAGGGTCTATACGGGAGCAGTACTTC.

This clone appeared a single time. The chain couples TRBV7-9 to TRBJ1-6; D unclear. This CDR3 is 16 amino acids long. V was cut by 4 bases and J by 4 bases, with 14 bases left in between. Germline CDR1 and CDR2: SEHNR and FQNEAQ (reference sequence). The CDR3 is CASSSLSGFYNSPLHF. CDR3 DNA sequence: TGTGCCAGCAGCTCGCTCAGCGGGTTTTATAATTCACCCCTCCACTTT.

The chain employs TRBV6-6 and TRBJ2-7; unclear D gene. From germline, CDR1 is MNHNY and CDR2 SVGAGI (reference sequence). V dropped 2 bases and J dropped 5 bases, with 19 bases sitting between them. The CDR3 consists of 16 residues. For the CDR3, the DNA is TGTGCCAGCAGTTACGGGTGGCGAGGTCCTGTGGACGAGCAGTACTTC. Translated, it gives CASSYGWRGPVDEQYF.

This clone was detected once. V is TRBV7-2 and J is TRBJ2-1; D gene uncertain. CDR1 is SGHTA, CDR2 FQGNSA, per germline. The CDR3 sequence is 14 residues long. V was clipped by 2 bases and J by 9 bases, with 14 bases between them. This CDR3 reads CASSLIIGMAEQFF. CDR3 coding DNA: TGTGCCAGCAGCTTAATCATAGGGATGGCTGAGCAGTTCTTC.

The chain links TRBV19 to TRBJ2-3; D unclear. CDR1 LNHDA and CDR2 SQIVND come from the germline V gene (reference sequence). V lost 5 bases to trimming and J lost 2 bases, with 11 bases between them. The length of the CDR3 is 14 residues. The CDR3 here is CASSFWIPTDTQYF. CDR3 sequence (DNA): TGTGCCAGTAGTTTTTGGATACCCACAGATACGCAGTATTTT.

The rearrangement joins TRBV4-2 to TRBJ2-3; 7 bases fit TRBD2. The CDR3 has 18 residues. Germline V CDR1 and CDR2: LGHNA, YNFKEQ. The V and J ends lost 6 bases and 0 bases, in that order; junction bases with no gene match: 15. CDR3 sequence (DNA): TGTGCCAGCAGTGGACTAGTGCAGGAGAAAACTAGCACAGATACGCAGTATTTT. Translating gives CASSGLVQEKTSTDTQYF.

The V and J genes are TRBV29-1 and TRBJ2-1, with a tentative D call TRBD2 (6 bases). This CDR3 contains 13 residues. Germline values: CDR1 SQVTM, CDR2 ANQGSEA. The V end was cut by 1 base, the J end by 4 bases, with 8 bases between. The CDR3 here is CSVEGAGYNEQFF. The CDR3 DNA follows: TGCAGCGTTGAAGGTGCGGGATACAATGAGCAGTTCTTC.

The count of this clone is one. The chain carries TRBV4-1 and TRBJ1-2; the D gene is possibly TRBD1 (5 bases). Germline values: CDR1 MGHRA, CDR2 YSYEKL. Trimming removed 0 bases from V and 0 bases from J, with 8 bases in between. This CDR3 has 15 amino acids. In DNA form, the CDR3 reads TGCGCCAGCAGCCAAGATAACAGGTCTAACTATGGCTACACCTTC. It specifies CASSQDNRSNYGYTF.

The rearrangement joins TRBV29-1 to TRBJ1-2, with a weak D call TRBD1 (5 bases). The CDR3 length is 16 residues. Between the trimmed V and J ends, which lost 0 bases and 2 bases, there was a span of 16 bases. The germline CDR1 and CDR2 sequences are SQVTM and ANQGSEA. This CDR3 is CSVEDLGQSRNYGYTF. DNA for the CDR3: TGCAGCGTTGAAGATCTAGGACAATCTCGAAACTATGGCTACACCTTC.

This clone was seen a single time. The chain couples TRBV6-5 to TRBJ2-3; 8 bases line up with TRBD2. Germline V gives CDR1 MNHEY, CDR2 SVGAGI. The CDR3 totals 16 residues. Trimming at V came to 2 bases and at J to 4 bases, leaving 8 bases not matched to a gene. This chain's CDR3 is CASSYILAGSSDTQYF. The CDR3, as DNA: TGTGCCAGCAGTTACATTCTAGCGGGTTCATCAGATACGCAGTATTTT.

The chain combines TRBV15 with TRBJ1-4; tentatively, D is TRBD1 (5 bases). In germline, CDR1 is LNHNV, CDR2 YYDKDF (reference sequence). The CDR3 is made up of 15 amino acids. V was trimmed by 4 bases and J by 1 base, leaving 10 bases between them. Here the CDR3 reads CATSINQGTNEKLFF. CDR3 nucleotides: TGTGCCACCAGCATTAATCAGGGAACTAATGAAAAACTGTTTTTT.

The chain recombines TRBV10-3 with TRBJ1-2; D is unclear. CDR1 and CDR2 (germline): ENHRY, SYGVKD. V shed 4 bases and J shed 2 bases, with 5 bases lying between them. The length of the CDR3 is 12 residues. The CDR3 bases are TGTGCCATCAGTGGACTGAACTATGGCTACACCTTC. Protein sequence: CAISGLNYGYTF.

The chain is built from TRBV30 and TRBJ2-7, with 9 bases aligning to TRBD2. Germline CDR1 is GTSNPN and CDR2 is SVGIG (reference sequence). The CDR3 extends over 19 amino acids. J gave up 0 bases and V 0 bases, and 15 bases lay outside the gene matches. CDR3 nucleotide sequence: TGTGCCTGGAGTGTAGGGTCGGGCAGGACTAGCGTAAGCTCCTACGAGCAGTACTTC. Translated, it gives CAWSVGSGRTSVSSYEQYF.

CDR3 in amino acids: CASGIGRDDYNEQFF. Written as DNA, the CDR3 is TGTGCTAGTGGCATCGGCAGGGACGACTACAATGAGCAGTTCTTC. The chain couples TRBV12-5 to TRBJ2-1; D tentatively reads TRBD1 or TRBD2 (5 bases each). The germline V gene has CDR1 LGHNT and CDR2 FRNRAP. This CDR3 region has 15 residues. Trimming stripped 6 bases from V and 3 bases from J, with 15 bases between.

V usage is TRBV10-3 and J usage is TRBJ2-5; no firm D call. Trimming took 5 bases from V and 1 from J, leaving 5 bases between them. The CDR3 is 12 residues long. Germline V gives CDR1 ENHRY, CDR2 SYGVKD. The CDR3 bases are TGTGCCATCAGTAAGCCCCAAGAGACCCAGTACTTC. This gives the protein CAISKPQETQYF.

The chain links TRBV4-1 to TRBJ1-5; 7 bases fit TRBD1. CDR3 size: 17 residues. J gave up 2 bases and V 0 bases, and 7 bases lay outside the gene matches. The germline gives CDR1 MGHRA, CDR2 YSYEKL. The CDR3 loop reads CASSQEKGGAGNQPQHF. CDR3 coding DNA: TGCGCCAGCAGCCAAGAAAAAGGGGGCGCGGGCAATCAGCCCCAGCATTTT.

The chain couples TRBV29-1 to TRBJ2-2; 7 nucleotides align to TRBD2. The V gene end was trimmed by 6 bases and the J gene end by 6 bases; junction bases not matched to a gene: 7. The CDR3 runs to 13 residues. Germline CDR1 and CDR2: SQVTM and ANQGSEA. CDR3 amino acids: CSVRPTSPGELFF. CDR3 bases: TGCAGCGTCCGCCCGACTAGCCCCGGGGAGCTGTTTTTT.

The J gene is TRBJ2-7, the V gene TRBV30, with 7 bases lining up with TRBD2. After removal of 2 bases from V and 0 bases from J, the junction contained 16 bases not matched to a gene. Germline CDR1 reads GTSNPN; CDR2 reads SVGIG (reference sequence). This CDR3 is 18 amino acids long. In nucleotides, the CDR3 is TGTGCCTGGAGTACTCGACTAGCTCGTACCCCTAGCTCCTACGAGCAGTACTTC. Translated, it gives CAWSTRLARTPSSYEQYF.

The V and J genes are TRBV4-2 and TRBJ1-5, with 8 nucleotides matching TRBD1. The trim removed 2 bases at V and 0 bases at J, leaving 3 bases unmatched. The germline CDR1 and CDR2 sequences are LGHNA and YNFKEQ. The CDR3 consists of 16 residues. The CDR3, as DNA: TGTGCCAGCAGCCAATCAGGGGGCGATAGCAATCAGCCCCAGCATTTT. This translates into CASSQSGGDSNQPQHF.

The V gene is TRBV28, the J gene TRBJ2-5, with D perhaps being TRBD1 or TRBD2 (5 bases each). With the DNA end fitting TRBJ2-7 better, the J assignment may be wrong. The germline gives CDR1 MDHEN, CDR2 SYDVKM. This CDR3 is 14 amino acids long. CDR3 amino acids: CASSPRDGSYEQYF. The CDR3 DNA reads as TGTGCCAGCAGCCCCCGGGACGGTTCCTACGAGCAGTACTTC.

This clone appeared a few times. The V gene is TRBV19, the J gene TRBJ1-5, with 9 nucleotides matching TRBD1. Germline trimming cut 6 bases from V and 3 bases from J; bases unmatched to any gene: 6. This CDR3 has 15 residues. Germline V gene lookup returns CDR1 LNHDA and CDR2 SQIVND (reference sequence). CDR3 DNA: TGTGCCAGTAGGGGGGACAGGGACCTCAATCAGCCCCAGCATTTT. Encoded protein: CASRGDRDLNQPQHF. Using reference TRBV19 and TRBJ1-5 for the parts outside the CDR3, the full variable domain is DGGITQSPKYLFRKEGQNVTLSCEQNLNHDAMYWYRQDPGQGLRLIYYSQIVNDFQKGDIAEGYSVSREKKESFPLTVTSAQKNPTAFYLCASRGDRDLNQPQHFGDGTRLSIL.

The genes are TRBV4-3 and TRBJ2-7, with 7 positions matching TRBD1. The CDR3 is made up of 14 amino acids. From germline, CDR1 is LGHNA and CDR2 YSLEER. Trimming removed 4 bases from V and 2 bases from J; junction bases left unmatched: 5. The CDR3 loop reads CASSRGQDPYEQYF. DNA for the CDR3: TGCGCCAGCAGCCGTGGACAGGATCCCTACGAGCAGTACTTC.